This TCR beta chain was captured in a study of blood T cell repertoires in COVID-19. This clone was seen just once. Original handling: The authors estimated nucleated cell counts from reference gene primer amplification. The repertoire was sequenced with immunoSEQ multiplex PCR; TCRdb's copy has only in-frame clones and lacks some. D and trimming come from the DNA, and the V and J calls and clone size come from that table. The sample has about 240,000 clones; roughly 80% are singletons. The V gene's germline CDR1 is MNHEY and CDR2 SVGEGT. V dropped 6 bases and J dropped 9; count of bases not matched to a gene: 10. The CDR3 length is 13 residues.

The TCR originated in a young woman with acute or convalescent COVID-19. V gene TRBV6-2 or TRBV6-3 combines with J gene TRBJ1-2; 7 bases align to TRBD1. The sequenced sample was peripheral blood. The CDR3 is CASSGDSGMRYTF. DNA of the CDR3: TGTGCCAGCAGCGGGGACAGCGGTATGCGCTACACCTTC.